This T cell receptor beta chain originates from a study of OX40 agonist ivuxolimab in advanced cancers. Across the whole study: With a range of roughly 20 to 80, age averaged approximately 54 years, and about 83% were male. Study observations and caveats: There were, on average, more expanded clones in CD8+ T cells than in CD4+.

In its sample, this clone was seen a few times. Its antigen is not known. Some clones are missing from TCRdb's copy, which holds only in-frame ones; the method was immunoSEQ multiplex PCR. In the table there are 78,000 or so clones, 92% of which are singletons. Trimming stripped 0 bases from V and 1 base from J, with 7 bases between. The V gene's germline CDR1 is SGDLS and CDR2 YYNGEE. CDR3 length: 14 residues. Collection of blood occurred at baseline, at cycle 4 day 1, and at cycle 7 day 1. The chain links TRBV9 to TRBJ1-1; D remains ambiguous. This clonotype was obtained from an adult with an advanced solid tumor such as melanoma, head and neck, liver or kidney cancer. Material: CD4+ or CD8+ T cells sorted from blood, obtained in a trial of the OX40 agonist ivuxolimab. The CDR3, as DNA: TGTGCCAGCAGCGTAGAGGGAAGGAACACTGAAGCTTTCTTT. Translation: CASSVEGRNTEAFF.